The 30 T cell receptor beta chains given below trace back to one sample, sequenced in a study of cytomegalovirus exposure and HLA in healthy donors. This PCR relied on a set of 60 Vbeta primers and 13 Jbeta primers. Some clones are missing from TCRdb's copy, which holds only in-frame ones; the method was immunoSEQ multiplex PCR. The sample has around 220,000 clones; about three quarters are singletons. Sequenced: PBMCs. These receptors were taken from a man in his forties in good health and CMV-seronegative.

This chain joins TRBV6-5 and TRBJ1-1; D gene unclear. Trimming cost V 2 bases and J 10 bases, with 8 bases left between them. The CDR3 is made up of 11 amino acids. The germline V gene has CDR1 MNHEY and CDR2 SVGAGI. CDR3 DNA: TGTGCCAGCAGTTACGCTGGGCTAGCTTTCTTT. This gives the protein CASSYAGLAFF.

This chain uses TRBV27 with TRBJ2-5; 7 positions agree with TRBD1. Germline V CDR1 and CDR2: MNHEY, SMNVEV (reference sequence). V was clipped by 6 bases and J by 5 bases; unmatched bases: 15. The CDR3 has 16 amino acids. The CDR3 bases are TGTGCCAGCAGCCTAGGGACAGCCCCTTTGGGGGAGACCCAGTACTTC. Translated: CASSLGTAPLGETQYF.

CDR3: CASSGTGGGNTEAFF. The DNA of the CDR3 is TGTGCCAGCAGCGGTACAGGGGGTGGAAACACTGAAGCTTTCTTT. J is TRBJ1-1 and V is TRBV2; TRBD1 matches at 8 bases. V shed 6 bases and J 2 bases; nucleotides not matched to a gene: 8. Germline V gives CDR1 SNHLY, CDR2 FYNNEI. CDR3 length: 15 residues. The full variable domain, in which reference TRBV2 and TRBJ1-1 provide the parts outside the CDR3, is EPEVTQTPSHQVTQMGQEVILRCVPISNHLYFYWYRQILGQKVEFLVSFYNNEISEKSEIFDDQFSVERPDGSNFTLKIRSTKLEDSAMYFCASSGTGGGNTEAFFGQGTRLTVV.

This chain connects TRBV4-2 to TRBJ1-4; 10 bases line up with TRBD1. With V trimmed by 5 bases and J by 5 bases, 2 bases remained unmatched. Germline assignment: CDR1 LGHNA and CDR2 YNFKEQ. CDR3 length equals 14 residues. The CDR3 protein is CASSWGQGNEKLFF. The CDR3 region has the DNA TGTGCCAGCAGCTGGGGACAGGGGAATGAAAAACTGTTTTTT.

The chain uses TRBV19 and TRBJ1-5; D may be TRBD1 (5 bases). Deletions cut 5 bases from V and 0 bases from J, with 20 bases between. Germline CDR1 reads LNHDA; CDR2 reads SQIVND (reference sequence). The CDR3 has 18 residues. This CDR3 is CASSPPVGAGDSNQPQHF. The CDR3 nucleotides are TGTGCCAGTAGTCCCCCGGTAGGGGCGGGGGATAGCAATCAGCCCCAGCATTTT.

This chain links TRBV7-3 with TRBJ2-1; TRBD1 is a possible D gene (6 bases). From germline, CDR1 is SGHTA and CDR2 FQGTGA. V was clipped by 1 base and J by 7 bases, with 11 bases between them. The CDR3 is made up of 14 amino acids. The CDR3 DNA reads TGTGCCAGCAGCTTAAACAGGGCTGGGAATGAGCAGTTCTTC. Protein: CASSLNRAGNEQFF.

The chain employs TRBV19 and TRBJ1-1, with no clear D. Per the germline V gene, CDR1 is LNHDA and CDR2 is SQIVND (reference sequence). This CDR3 comprises 14 residues. V was cut by 0 bases and J by 3 bases, with 8 bases left in between. Here the CDR3 DNA reads TGTGCCAGTAGTATAGATCCTTCCGACACTGAAGCTTTCTTT. It codes for CASSIDPSDTEAFF.

V usage is TRBV6-5 and J usage is TRBJ1-2; D is uncertain. V lost 0 bases and J 0 bases, leaving 5 bases between the germline ends. The CDR3 covers 14 residues. Germline CDR1 is MNHEY and CDR2 is SVGAGI. The CDR3 loop is CASSYSAPNYGYTF. The DNA for the CDR3 is TGTGCCAGCAGTTACTCGGCTCCTAACTATGGCTACACCTTC.

The V and J genes are TRBV27 and TRBJ1-1; D gene uncertain. The CDR3 has 13 residues. The germline gives CDR1 MNHEY, CDR2 SMNVEV (reference sequence). Trimming shortened V by 7 bases and J by 1 base, and 10 bases separated the two germline ends. The CDR3 sequence: CASKFLRNTEAFF. The CDR3, as DNA: TGTGCCAGCAAATTTCTTAGGAACACTGAAGCTTTCTTT.

The V and J genes are TRBV30 and TRBJ2-5; D gene uncertain. The CDR3 runs to 11 residues. Germline V gene lookup returns CDR1 GTSNPN and CDR2 SVGIG (reference sequence). Trimming shortened V by 1 base and J by 5 bases, and 5 bases separated the two germline ends. CDR3 region: CAWSGLETQYF. The CDR3 DNA reads TGTGCCTGGAGTGGGCTGGAGACCCAGTACTTC.

This clone was counted between two and nine times. The CDR3 sequence: CASSQEDRGLRDVPPDTQYF. The CDR3 DNA sequence: TGCGCCAGCAGCCAAGAAGACAGGGGGCTGCGTGATGTTCCCCCAGATACGCAGTATTTT. The chain employs TRBV4-1 and TRBJ2-3; 10 bases map to TRBD1. This CDR3 region has 20 residues. V shed 0 bases, J shed 4 bases, and the junction held 16 bases outside the gene matches. Looked up from germline, CDR1 is MGHRA and CDR2 is YSYEKL.

V is TRBV7-9 and J is TRBJ1-2, with 8 nucleotides matching TRBD1. Trimming at V came to 4 bases and at J to 7 bases, leaving 8 bases not matched to a gene. There are 14 residues in the CDR3. The germline V gene encodes CDR1 SEHNR and CDR2 FQNEAQ (reference sequence). CDR3 nucleotides: TGTGCCAGCAGCTCAGGGACAGGCGGAGGTGGCTACACCTTC. Its translation: CASSSGTGGGGYTF.

This clone was recorded a few times. The V and J genes are TRBV2 and TRBJ1-2; TRBD1 agrees at 7 bases. With V trimmed by 0 bases and J by 8 bases, 6 bases remained unmatched. The CDR3 runs 14 residues. The germline V gene encodes CDR1 SNHLY and CDR2 FYNNEI. In DNA form, the CDR3 reads TGTGCCAGCAGTGAAGCCGACAGGGCACGCGGCTACACCTTC. Protein sequence: CASSEADRARGYTF.

Only one count was recorded for this clone. The gene calls are TRBV30 and TRBJ1-4, with 9 positions matching TRBD1. V was clipped by 3 bases and J by 7 bases; unmatched bases: 12. The CDR3 loop spans 16 amino acids. The germline gives CDR1 GTSNPN, CDR2 SVGIG (reference sequence). CDR3 protein: CAWRGRQGGGVEKLFF. Here the CDR3 DNA reads TGTGCCTGGAGGGGGAGACAGGGGGGAGGAGTTGAAAAACTGTTTTTT.

The chain is built from TRBV9 and TRBJ2-1, with TRBD2 identical over 7 bases. There are 18 residues in the CDR3. The junction had 12 bases not matched to a gene; V was cut back by 3 bases and J by 0 bases. Germline CDR1 is SGDLS and CDR2 is YYNGEE. The DNA of the CDR3 is TGTGCCAGCAGCGACTCGCCTTTAGCGGGTAGCTCCTACAATGAGCAGTTCTTC. Translated: CASSDSPLAGSSYNEQFF.

V gene TRBV29-1 combines with J gene TRBJ2-7; 8 nucleotides match TRBD2. V trimming: 4 bases; J trimming: 7 bases; junction bases outside the gene matches: 9. The CDR3 is 13 residues long. The V gene's germline CDR1 is SQVTM and CDR2 ANQGSEA. As DNA, the CDR3 is TGCAGCGTTGCCCGCGGGGGGCCAAGGGAGCAGTACTTC. Translated, it gives CSVARGGPREQYF.

This chain connects TRBV27 to TRBJ2-3, with a weak D call TRBD2 (5 bases). V dropped 6 bases and J dropped 8 bases, with 12 bases sitting between them. The CDR3 runs to 12 residues. The V gene's germline CDR1 is MNHEY and CDR2 SMNVEV (reference sequence). The CDR3 DNA is TGTGCCAGCAGGACGGGGTTGGGTACGCAGTATTTT. This encodes CASRTGLGTQYF.

On this clone itself: Other DNA sequences within the sample encode an identical CDR3. The chain links TRBV19 to TRBJ2-3; 13 bases fit TRBD2. The CDR3 covers 14 residues. V lost 6 bases, J lost 6 bases, and 3 bases stayed unmatched. The germline V gene has CDR1 LNHDA and CDR2 SQIVND (reference sequence). The CDR3 nucleotides read TGTGCCAGTAGCGGACTAGCGGGAGCTGATACGCAGTATTTT. This sequence encodes CASSGLAGADTQYF.

This chain links TRBV18 with TRBJ1-1; 7 nucleotides match TRBD1. With 3 bases clipped from V and 6 bases from J, the junction kept 16 bases outside the gene matches. The CDR3 consists of 17 residues. Germline assignment: CDR1 KGHSH and CDR2 LQKENI. CDR3 sequence reads: CASSPLGAGGFGAEAFF. CDR3 in DNA: TGTGCCAGCTCACCTCTAGGGGCAGGGGGTTTTGGCGCTGAAGCTTTCTTT. Full variable domain (missing parts from reference TRBV18 and TRBJ1-1): NAGVMQNPRHLVRRRGQEARLRCSPMKGHSHVYWYRQLPEEGLKFMVYLQKENIIDESGMPKERFSAEFPKEGPSILRIQQVVRGDSAAYFCASSPLGAGGFGAEAFFGQGTRLTVV.

V usage is TRBV15 and J usage is TRBJ1-1; a weak D match, TRBD1 (5 bases). The CDR3 is 15 amino acids. The V end was cut by 4 bases, the J end by 6 bases, with 18 bases between. The germline gives CDR1 LNHNV, CDR2 YYDKDF (reference sequence). This CDR3 is CATSTNKALGAEAFF. CDR3 coding DNA: TGTGCCACCAGCACCAATAAGGCCTTAGGGGCTGAAGCTTTCTTT.

The chain couples TRBV7-2 to TRBJ2-3, with TRBD2 matching 14 bases. Germline V lookup: CDR1 SGHTA, CDR2 FQGNSA. V was pared by 8 bases and J by 9 bases, with 4 bases of the junction left unmatched. The CDR3 extends over 13 amino acids. CDR3 residues: CASGTSGSVTQYF. The DNA for the CDR3 is TGTGCCAGCGGGACTAGCGGGAGCGTAACGCAGTATTTT.

The chain carries TRBV7-8 and TRBJ1-5; D is unclear. V lost 1 base and J 7 bases, leaving 8 bases between the germline ends. The CDR3 extends over 13 amino acids. In germline, CDR1 is SGHVS, CDR2 FQNEAQ. The CDR3 DNA reads as TGTGCCAGCAGCTTAGGTGAGGAGCAGCCCCAGCATTTT. This gives the protein CASSLGEEQPQHF.

The gene calls are TRBV10-3 and TRBJ2-1; no clear D gene. The CDR3 sequence is 12 residues long. Germline CDR1 ENHRY, CDR2 SYGVKD. V was cut by 1 base and J by 9 bases, with 7 bases left in between. In DNA form, the CDR3 reads TGTGCCATCAGTGAGTTGCTAGTTGAGCAGTTCTTC. Its protein is CAISELLVEQFF.

Note on this clone: Compared with germline, one end of the junction differs, possibly owing to a read error. The chain has TRBV2 and TRBJ2-7, with D perhaps matching TRBD1 (6 bases). This CDR3 region has 14 residues. Germline V lookup: CDR1 SNHLY, CDR2 FYNNEI. The CDR3 nucleotides read TGTGCCAGCAGTCTACTGGGGCTTACAGGGATAAGTGGTTTC. This encodes CASSLLGLTGISGF.

The V and J genes are TRBV5-4 and TRBJ2-3; 12 bases agree with TRBD2. With V trimmed by 3 bases and J by 5 bases, 4 bases remained unmatched. Germline CDR1 reads SGHNT; CDR2 reads YYREEE (reference sequence). This CDR3 is built from 15 residues. The CDR3 DNA sequence: TGTGCCAGCAGCTCCGGACTAGCGGGGCTAGATACGCAGTATTTT. This translates into CASSSGLAGLDTQYF.

V and J are TRBV27 and TRBJ2-1, with D possibly matching TRBD1 (6 bases). Between the trimmed V and J ends, which lost 3 bases and 4 bases, there was a span of 13 bases. This CDR3 has 15 residues. Germline V gives CDR1 MNHEY, CDR2 SMNVEV (reference sequence). CDR3 sequence: CASSFSRDTYNEQFF. The CDR3, as DNA: TGTGCCAGCAGTTTTTCCCGGGACACATACAATGAGCAGTTCTTC.

V and J are TRBV2 and TRBJ2-3; 16 bases fit TRBD2. Germline trimming cut 6 bases from V and 5 bases from J; bases unmatched to any gene: 5. CDR3 length: 16 amino acids. Germline V CDR1 and CDR2: SNHLY, FYNNEI. CDR3 in amino acids: CASSPGTSGREDTQYF. The CDR3 DNA reads TGTGCCAGCAGCCCCGGGACTAGCGGGAGGGAAGATACGCAGTATTTT.

The chain has TRBV13 and TRBJ1-2; the D gene is possibly TRBD1 (5 bases). V gave up 3 bases and J gave up 2 bases, with 10 bases separating them. CDR1 is PRHDT, CDR2 FYEKMQ, per germline (reference sequence). This CDR3 region has 14 residues. Here the CDR3 DNA reads TGTGCCAGCAGCTTTTCGACAGAGAACTATGGCTACACCTTC. Its protein product is CASSFSTENYGYTF.

The chain couples TRBV27 to TRBJ2-2, with D tentatively TRBD2 (5 bases). Germline V lookup: CDR1 MNHEY, CDR2 SMNVEV (reference sequence). V lost 5 bases, J lost 0 bases, and 13 bases lay in between. There are 16 residues in the CDR3. The CDR3, as DNA: TGTGCCAGCAGTCCAGGCTTAGCGACGAACACCGGGGAGCTGTTTTTT. It yields the protein CASSPGLATNTGELFF.

The rearrangement links TRBV11-3 to TRBJ2-2; TRBD2 agrees at 7 bases. Losses at the gene ends were 5 bases for V and 3 bases for J; bases not matched to a gene: 9. This CDR3 contains 16 residues. Germline assignment: CDR1 SGHNT and CDR2 YENEEA. The CDR3: CASSPRGGEYTGELFF. The DNA of the CDR3 is TGTGCCAGCAGCCCCCGGGGAGGGGAGTACACCGGGGAGCTGTTTTTT. Full variable domain (outside the CDR3, taken from reference TRBV11-3 and TRBJ2-2): EAGVVQSPRYKIIEKKQPVAFWCNPISGHNTLYWYLQNLGQGPELLIRYENEEAVDDSQLPKDRFSAERLKGVDSTLKIQPAELGDSAVYLCASSPRGGEYTGELFFGEGSRLTVL.